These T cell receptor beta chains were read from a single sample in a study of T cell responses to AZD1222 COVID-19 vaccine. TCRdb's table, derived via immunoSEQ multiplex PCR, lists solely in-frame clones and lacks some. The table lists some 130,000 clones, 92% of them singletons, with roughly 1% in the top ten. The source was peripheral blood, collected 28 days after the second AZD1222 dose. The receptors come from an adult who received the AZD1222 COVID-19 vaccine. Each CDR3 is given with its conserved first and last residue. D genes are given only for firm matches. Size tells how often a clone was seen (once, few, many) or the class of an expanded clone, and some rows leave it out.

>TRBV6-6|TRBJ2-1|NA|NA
CASTGTPGHEQFF
TGTGCCAGCACTGGGACCCCAGGCCATGAGCAGTTCTTC
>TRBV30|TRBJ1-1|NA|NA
CAWRAPPATEAFF
TGTGCCTGGAGAGCTCCCCCCGCCACTGAAGCTTTCTTT
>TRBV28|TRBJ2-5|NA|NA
CASSFGGPDGLQETQYF
TGTGCCAGCAGTTTTGGGGGTCCAGACGGACTCCAAGAGACCCAGTACTTC
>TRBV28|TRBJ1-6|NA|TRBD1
CASSGGQLGSPLHF
TGTGCCAGCAGTGGGGGACAGCTTGGTTCACCCCTCCACTTT
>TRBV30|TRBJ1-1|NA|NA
CAWGLNTEAFF
TGTGCCTGGGGTCTGAACACTGAAGCTTTCTTT
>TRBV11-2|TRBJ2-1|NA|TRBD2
CASSTGTITLNEQFF
TGTGCCAGCAGCACCGGGACTATAACGCTAAATGAGCAGTTCTTC
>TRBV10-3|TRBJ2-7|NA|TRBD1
CATLPRDRGNEQYF
TGTGCCACCCTTCCCCGCGACAGGGGTAACGAGCAGTACTTC
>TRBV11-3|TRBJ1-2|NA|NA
CASSGNRHGYTF
TGTGCCAGCAGCGGCAACAGGCATGGCTACACCTTC
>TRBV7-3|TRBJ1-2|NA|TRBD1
CASSLDSGGVYGYTF
TGTGCCAGCAGCTTAGATTCAGGGGGCGTCTATGGCTACACCTTC
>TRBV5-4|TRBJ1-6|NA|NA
CASSTDKINSPLHF
TGTGCCAGCAGCACGGACAAGATTAATTCACCCCTCCACTTT
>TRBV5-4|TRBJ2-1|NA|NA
CASSLARYNEQFF
TGTGCCAGCAGCTTGGCTAGATACAATGAGCAGTTCTTC
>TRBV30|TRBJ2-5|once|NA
CAWSWEQKETQYF
TGTGCCTGGAGTTGGGAGCAAAAAGAGACCCAGTACTTC
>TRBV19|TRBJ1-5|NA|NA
CASSIGQGGSSAQHF
TGTGCCAGTAGTATTGGGCAGGGAGGATCCTCGGCCCAGCATTTT
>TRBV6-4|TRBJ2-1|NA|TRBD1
CASSAHRGNEQFF
TGTGCCAGCAGTGCCCACAGGGGGAATGAGCAGTTCTTC
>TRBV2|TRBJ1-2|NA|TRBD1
CASRDRDRLGYTF
TGTGCCAGCAGAGACAGGGACCGACTCGGCTACACCTTC
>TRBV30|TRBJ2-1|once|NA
CAWTPIGGEQFF
TGTGCCTGGACTCCCATTGGGGGTGAGCAGTTCTTC
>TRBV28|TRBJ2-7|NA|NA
CASISGLMNYEQYF
TGTGCCAGCATCTCCGGACTAATGAACTACGAGCAGTACTTC
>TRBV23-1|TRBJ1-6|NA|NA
CASSSFWRTNSPLHF
TGCGCCAGCTCCTCGTTTTGGCGGACCAATTCACCCCTCCACTTT
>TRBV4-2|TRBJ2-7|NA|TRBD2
CASSQLAGDASYEQYF
TGTGCCAGCAGCCAACTAGCGGGAGATGCGTCCTACGAGCAGTACTTC
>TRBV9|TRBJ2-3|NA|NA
CASSALAAGTDTQYF
TGTGCCAGCAGCGCCCTAGCCGCGGGGACAGATACGCAGTATTTT
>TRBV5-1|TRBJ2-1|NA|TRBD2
CASRGVAGANSEQFF
TGCGCCAGCAGAGGGGTAGCGGGAGCCAATAGTGAGCAGTTCTTC
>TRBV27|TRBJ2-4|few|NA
CATRGELAKNIQYF
TGTGCAACCAGAGGGGAACTAGCCAAAAACATTCAGTACTTC
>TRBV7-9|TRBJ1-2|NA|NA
CASSPYRDDNYGYTF
TGTGCCAGCAGCCCATACCGGGATGATAACTATGGCTACACCTTC
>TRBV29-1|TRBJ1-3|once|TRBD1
CSAGTAHLSGNTIYF
TGCAGCGCCGGGACAGCTCACCTCTCTGGAAACACCATATATTTT
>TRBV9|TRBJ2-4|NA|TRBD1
CASSVRTGVALAKNIQYF
TGTGCCAGCAGCGTCCGGACAGGGGTTGCTCTAGCCAAAAACATTCAGTACTTC
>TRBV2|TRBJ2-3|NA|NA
CASSEEADTQYF
TGTGCCAGCAGTGAAGAGGCAGATACGCAGTATTTT
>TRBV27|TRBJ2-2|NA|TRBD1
CASSLSGQGYNTGELFF
TGTGCCAGCAGTTTATCGGGACAGGGGTACAACACCGGGGAGCTGTTTTTT